This T cell receptor (beta chain) was identified in a study of technical replicates of blood from a handful of donors. Sequencing was performed with immunoSEQ multiplex PCR; in TCRdb, only in-frame clones are kept and a portion is missing. This sample has about 67,000 clones, with 95% to 97% found just once. Trimming took 2 bases from V and 3 from J; bases not matched to a gene: 3. Germline-derived CDR1 and CDR2 are MNHNY and SVGAGI (reference sequence). The CDR3 has 15 residues. The material sequenced was T cells isolated from PBMCs. V gene TRBV6-6 combines with J gene TRBJ2-3, with 9 nucleotides matching TRBD1. This sequence was found in a human donor in good health. CDR3: CASSYADRGTDTQYF. The CDR3 nucleotides are TGTGCCAGCAGTTACGCAGACAGGGGGACAGATACGCAGTATTTT.